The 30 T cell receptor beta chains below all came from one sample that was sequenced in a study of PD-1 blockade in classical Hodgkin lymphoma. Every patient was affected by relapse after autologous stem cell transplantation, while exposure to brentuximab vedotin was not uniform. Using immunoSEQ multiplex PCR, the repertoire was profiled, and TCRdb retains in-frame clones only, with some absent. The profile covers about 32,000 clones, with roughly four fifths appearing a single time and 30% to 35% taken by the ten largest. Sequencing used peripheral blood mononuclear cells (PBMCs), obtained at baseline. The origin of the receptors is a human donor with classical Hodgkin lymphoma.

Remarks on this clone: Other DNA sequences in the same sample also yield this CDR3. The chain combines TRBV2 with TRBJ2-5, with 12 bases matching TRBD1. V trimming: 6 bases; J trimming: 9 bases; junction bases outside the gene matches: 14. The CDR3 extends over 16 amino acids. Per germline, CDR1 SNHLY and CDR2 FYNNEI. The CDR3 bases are TGTGCCAGCAGCAAAGGGTTAACGGGACAGGGGGCCTCCCAGTACTTC. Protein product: CASSKGLTGQGASQYF.

CDR3 residues: CASSMAGRGQVYEQYF. CDR3 in DNA: TGTGCCAGTAGTATGGCGGGGCGGGGGCAGGTGTACGAGCAGTACTTC. V gene TRBV19 combines with J gene TRBJ2-7; D may be TRBD2 (7 bases). The CDR3 sequence is 16 residues long. V dropped 3 bases and J dropped 4 bases, with 19 bases sitting between them. The germline CDR1 and CDR2 sequences are LNHDA and SQIVND (reference sequence).

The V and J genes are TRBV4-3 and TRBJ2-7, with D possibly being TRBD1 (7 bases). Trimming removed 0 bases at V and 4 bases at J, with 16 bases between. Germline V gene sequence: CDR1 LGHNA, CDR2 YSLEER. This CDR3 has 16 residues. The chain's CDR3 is CASSQDHSRGRYEQYF. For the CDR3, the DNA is TGCGCCAGCAGCCAAGATCATAGCAGGGGGAGGTACGAGCAGTACTTC.

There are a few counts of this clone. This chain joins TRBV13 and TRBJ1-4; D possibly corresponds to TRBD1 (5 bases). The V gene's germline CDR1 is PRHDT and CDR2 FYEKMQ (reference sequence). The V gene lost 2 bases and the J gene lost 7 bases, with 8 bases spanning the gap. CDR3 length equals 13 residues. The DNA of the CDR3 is TGTGCCAGCAGCTTAACGGGGGTTGAAAAACTGTTTTTT. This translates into CASSLTGVEKLFF.

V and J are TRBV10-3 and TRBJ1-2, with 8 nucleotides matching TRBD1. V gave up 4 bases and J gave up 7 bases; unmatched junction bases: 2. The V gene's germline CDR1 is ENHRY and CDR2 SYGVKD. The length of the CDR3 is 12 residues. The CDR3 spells CAISGQGFGYTF. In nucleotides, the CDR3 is TGTGCCATCAGTGGACAGGGGTTTGGCTACACCTTC.

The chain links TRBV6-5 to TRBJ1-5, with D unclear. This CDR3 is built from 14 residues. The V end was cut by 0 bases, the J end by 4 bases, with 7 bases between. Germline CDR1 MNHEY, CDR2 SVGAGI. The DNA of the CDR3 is TGTGCCAGCAGTTACTCATGGGTGAATCAGCCCCAGCATTTT. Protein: CASSYSWVNQPQHF.

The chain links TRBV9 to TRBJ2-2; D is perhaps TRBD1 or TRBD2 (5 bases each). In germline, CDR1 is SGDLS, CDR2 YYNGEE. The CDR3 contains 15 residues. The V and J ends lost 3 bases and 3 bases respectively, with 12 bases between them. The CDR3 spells CASSAEGPYTGELFF. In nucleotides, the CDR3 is TGTGCCAGCAGCGCCGAGGGGCCCTACACCGGGGAGCTGTTTTTT. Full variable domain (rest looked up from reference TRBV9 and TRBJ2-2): DSGVTQTPKHLITATGQRVTLRCSPRSGDLSVYWYQQSLDQGLQFLIQYYNGEERAKGNILERFSAQQFPDLHSELNLSSLELGDSALYFCASSAEGPYTGELFFGEGSRLTVL.

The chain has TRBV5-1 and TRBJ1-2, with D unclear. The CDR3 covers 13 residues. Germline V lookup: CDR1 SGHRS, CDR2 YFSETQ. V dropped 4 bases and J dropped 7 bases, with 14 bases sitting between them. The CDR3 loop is CASSNGELGGYTF. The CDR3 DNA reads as TGCGCCAGCAGCAACGGGGAGCTGGGTGGCTACACCTTC.

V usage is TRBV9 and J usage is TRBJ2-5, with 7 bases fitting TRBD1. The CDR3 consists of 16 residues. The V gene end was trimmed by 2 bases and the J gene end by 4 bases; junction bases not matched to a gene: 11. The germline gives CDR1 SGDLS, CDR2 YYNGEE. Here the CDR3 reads CASSVGRGNLGETQYF. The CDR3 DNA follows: TGTGCCAGCAGCGTCGGCAGGGGGAATCTAGGAGAGACCCAGTACTTC.

The CDR3 bases are TGTGCCAGCAGCCTAAACCCTGGGACTAGCGAGGATACGCAGTATTTT. This codes for CASSLNPGTSEDTQYF. This rearrangement joins TRBV7-3 to TRBJ2-3; 10 bases align to TRBD2. V lost 5 bases to trimming and J lost 6 bases; unmatched junction nucleotides: 11. The CDR3 is 16 amino acids. Per the germline V gene, CDR1 is SGHTA and CDR2 is FQGTGA.

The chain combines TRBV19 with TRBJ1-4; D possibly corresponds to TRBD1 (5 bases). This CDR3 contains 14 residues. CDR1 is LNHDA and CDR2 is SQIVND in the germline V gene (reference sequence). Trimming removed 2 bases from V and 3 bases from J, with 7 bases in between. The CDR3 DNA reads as TGTGCCAGTAGTATACGGGGGGCTAATGAAAAACTGTTTTTT. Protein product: CASSIRGANEKLFF.

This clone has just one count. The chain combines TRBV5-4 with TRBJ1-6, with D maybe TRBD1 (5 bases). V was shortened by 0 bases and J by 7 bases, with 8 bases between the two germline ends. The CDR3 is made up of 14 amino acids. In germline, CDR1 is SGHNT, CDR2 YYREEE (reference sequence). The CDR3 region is CASSLDGQNSPLHF. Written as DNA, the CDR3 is TGTGCCAGCAGCTTGGACGGACAAAATTCACCCCTCCACTTT. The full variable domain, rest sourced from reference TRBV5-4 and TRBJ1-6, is ETGVTQSPTHLIKTRGQQVTLRCSSQSGHNTVSWYQQALGQGPQFIFQYYREEENGRGNFPPRFSGLQFPNYSSELNVNALELDDSALYLCASSLDGQNSPLHFGNGTRLTVT.

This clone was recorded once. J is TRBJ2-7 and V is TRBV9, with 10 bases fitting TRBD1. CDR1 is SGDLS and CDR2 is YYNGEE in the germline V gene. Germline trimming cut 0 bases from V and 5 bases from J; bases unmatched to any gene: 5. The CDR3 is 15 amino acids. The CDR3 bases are TGTGCCAGCAGCGTAGCGGGACAGGGGTTTGACGAGCAGTACTTC. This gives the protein CASSVAGQGFDEQYF.

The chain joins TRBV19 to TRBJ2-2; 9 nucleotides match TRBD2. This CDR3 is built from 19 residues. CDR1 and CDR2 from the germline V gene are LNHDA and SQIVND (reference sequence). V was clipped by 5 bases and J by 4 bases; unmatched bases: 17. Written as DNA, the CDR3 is TGTGCCAGTAGTTCCCAGCGGGGGGCCCCCTTAGGGGGCACCGGGGAGCTGTTTTTT. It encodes CASSSQRGAPLGGTGELFF.

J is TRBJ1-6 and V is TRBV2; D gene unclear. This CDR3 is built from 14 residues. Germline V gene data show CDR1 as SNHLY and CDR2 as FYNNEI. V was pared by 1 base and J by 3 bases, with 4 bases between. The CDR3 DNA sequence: TGTGCCAGCAGTGAAGACGGCTATAATTCACCCCTCCACTTT. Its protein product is CASSEDGYNSPLHF.

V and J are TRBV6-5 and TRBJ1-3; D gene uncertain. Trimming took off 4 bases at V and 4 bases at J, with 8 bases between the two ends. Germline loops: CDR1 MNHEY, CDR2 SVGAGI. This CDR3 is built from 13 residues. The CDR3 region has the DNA TGTGCCAGCAGTTCTCAAAGGGGAAACACCATATATTTT. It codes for CASSSQRGNTIYF.

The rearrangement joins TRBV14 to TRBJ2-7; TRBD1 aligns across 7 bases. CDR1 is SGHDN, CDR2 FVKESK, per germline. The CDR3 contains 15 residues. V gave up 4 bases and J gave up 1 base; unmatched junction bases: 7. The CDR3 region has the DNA TGTGCCAGCAGCCTCGGGACGGGACAGTCCTACGAGCAGTACTTC. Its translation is CASSLGTGQSYEQYF.

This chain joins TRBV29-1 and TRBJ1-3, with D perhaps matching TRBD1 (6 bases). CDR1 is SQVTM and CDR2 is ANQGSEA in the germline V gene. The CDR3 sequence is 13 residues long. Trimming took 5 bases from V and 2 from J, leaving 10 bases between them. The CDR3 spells CSVLRTAGNTIYF. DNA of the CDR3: TGCAGCGTTCTTCGGACAGCTGGAAACACCATATATTTT.

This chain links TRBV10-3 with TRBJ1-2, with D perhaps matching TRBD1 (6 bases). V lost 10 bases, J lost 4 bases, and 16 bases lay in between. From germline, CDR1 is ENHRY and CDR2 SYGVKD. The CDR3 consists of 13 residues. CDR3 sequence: CATRRGASYGYTF. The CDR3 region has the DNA TGTGCCACGAGAAGGGGGGCCAGCTATGGCTACACCTTC.

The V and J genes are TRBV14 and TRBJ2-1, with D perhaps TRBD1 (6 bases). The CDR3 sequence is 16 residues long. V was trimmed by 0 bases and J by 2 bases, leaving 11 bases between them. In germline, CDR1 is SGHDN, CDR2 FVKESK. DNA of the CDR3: TGTGCCAGCAGCCAAGAGGCAGGGGCTACCTACAATGAGCAGTTCTTC. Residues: CASSQEAGATYNEQFF.

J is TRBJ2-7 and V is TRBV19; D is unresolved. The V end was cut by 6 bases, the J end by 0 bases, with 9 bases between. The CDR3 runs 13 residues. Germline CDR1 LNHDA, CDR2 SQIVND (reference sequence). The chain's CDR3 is CASSRHPSYEQYF. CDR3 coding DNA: TGTGCCAGTAGCAGACATCCCTCCTACGAGCAGTACTTC.

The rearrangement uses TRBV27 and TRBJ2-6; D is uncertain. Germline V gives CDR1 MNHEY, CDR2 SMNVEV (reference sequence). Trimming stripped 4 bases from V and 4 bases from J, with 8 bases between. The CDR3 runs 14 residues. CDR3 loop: CASSSSAGANVLTF. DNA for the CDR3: TGTGCCAGCAGTTCTAGTGCAGGGGCCAACGTCCTGACTTTC. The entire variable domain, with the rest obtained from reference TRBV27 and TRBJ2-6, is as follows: EAQVTQNPRYLITVTGKKLTVTCSQNMNHEYMSWYRQDPGLGLRQIYYSMNVEVTDKGDVPEGYKVSRKEKRNFPLILESPSPNQTSLYFCASSSSAGANVLTFGAGSRLTVL.

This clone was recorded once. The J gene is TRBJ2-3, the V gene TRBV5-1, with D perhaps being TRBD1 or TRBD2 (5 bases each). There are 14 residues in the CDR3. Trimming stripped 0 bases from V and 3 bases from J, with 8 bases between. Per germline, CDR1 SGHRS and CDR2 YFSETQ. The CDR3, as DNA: TGCGCCAGCAGCTTGGGAGGGGCAACAGATACGCAGTATTTT. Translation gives CASSLGGATDTQYF.

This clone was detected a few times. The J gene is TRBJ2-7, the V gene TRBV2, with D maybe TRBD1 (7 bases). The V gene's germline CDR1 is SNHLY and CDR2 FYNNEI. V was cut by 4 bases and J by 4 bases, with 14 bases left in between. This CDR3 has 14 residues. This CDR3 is CASSGRGTVYEQYF. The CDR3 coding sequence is TGTGCCAGCAGTGGCCGGGGGACAGTTTACGAGCAGTACTTC.

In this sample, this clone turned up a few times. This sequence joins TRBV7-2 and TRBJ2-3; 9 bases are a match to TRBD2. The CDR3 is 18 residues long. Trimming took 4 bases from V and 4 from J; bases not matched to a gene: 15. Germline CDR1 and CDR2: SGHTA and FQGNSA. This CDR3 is CASSSTPRSGGNSDTQYF. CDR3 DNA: TGTGCCAGCAGCTCCACCCCCCGGAGCGGGGGGAACTCAGATACGCAGTATTTT.

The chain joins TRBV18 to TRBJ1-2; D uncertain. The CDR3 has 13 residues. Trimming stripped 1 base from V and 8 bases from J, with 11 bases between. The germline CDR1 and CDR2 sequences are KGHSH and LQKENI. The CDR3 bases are TGTGCCAGCTCACCACAGGGCGCGGAAGGCTACACCTTC. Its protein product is CASSPQGAEGYTF.

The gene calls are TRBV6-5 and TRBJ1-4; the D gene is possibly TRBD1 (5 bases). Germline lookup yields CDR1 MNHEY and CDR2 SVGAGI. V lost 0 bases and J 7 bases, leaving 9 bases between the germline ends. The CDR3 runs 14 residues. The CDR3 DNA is TGTGCCAGCAGTTACTCGGGGCAGGTTGAAAAACTGTTTTTT. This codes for CASSYSGQVEKLFF.

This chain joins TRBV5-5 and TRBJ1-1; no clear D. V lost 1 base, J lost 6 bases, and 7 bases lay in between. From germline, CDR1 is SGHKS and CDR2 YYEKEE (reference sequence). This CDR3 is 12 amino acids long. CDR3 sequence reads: CASSLSGPEAFF. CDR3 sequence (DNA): TGTGCCAGCAGCTTGTCAGGACCTGAAGCTTTCTTT.

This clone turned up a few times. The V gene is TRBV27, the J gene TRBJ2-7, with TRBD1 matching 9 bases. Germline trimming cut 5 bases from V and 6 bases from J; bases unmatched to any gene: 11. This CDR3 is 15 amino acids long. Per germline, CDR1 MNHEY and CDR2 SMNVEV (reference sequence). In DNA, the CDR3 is TGTGCCAGCAGTACCCGAGACAGGGGGACGGGCGAGCAGTACTTC. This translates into CASSTRDRGTGEQYF.

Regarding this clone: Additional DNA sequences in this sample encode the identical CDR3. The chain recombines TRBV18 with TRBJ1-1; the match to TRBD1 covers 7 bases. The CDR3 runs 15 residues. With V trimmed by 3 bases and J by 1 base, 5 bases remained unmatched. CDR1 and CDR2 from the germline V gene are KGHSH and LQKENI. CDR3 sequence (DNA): TGTGCCAGCTCACCCCGGGGACAGCAGAACACTGAAGCTTTCTTT. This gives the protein CASSPRGQQNTEAFF.